This passage covers 18 T cell receptor beta chains from one sample sequenced in a study of blood T cell repertoires in COVID-19. The method was immunoSEQ multiplex PCR; TCRdb's version includes in-frame clones alone and lacks a portion of them. The sample yields approximately 380,000 clones, roughly 85% seen once. Sequencing was carried out using peripheral blood. Source of these receptors: a young woman with acute or convalescent COVID-19.

V is TRBV28 and J is TRBJ2-7, with D uncertain. Trimming removed 6 bases from V and 3 bases from J, with 6 bases in between. Germline-derived CDR1 and CDR2 are MDHEN and SYDVKM. The CDR3 contains 11 residues. Here the CDR3 DNA reads TGTGCCAGCAGCCGTAACTACGAGCAGTACTTC. It specifies CASSRNYEQYF. Supplemented by reference TRBV28 and TRBJ2-7, the full variable domain reads DVKVTQSSRYLVKRTGEKVFLECVQDMDHENMFWYRQDPGLGLRLIYFSYDVKMKEKGDIPEGYSVSREKKERFSLILESASTNQTSMYLCASSRNYEQYFGPGTRLTVT.

This clone was recorded once. The chain carries TRBV28 and TRBJ2-7; tentative D call: TRBD2 (6 bases). V was shortened by 4 bases and J by 2 bases, with 6 bases between the two germline ends. This CDR3 spans 12 amino acids. Germline assignment: CDR1 MDHEN and CDR2 SYDVKM. The CDR3 DNA follows: TGTGCCAGCAGTTGGGGGGCCTACGAGCAGTACTTC. It specifies CASSWGAYEQYF.

The chain links TRBV6-2 or TRBV6-3 to TRBJ2-7, with TRBD1 as a possible D gene (6 bases). Between the trimmed V and J ends, which lost 2 bases and 6 bases, there was a span of 14 bases. The germline CDR1 and CDR2 sequences are MNHEY and SVGEGT. The CDR3 has 14 residues. The CDR3: CASSYANRVAEQYF. In DNA form, the CDR3 reads TGTGCCAGCAGTTACGCGAACAGGGTGGCCGAGCAGTACTTC.

There are a few counts of this clone. J is TRBJ2-2 and V is TRBV9, with 14 bases fitting TRBD2. The CDR3 sequence is 17 residues long. Germline V CDR1 and CDR2: SGDLS, YYNGEE. Trimming took 3 bases from V and 1 from J; bases not matched to a gene: 2. The CDR3 region is CASSGGLAGGNTGELFF. CDR3 sequence (DNA): TGTGCCAGCAGCGGCGGACTAGCGGGAGGGAACACCGGGGAGCTGTTTTTT.

The chain links TRBV5-1 to TRBJ1-1; 7 bases are shared with TRBD1. The CDR3 is made up of 15 amino acids. The germline CDR1 and CDR2 sequences are SGHRS and YFSETQ. V lost 0 bases to trimming and J lost 5 bases; unmatched junction nucleotides: 7. The CDR3 region has the DNA TGCGCCAGCAGCTTGGATTTGTCAGGGGGGACTGAAGCTTTCTTT. This translates into CASSLDLSGGTEAFF.

This rearrangement joins TRBV27 to TRBJ2-7, with 10 positions matching TRBD1. The V and J ends lost 4 bases and 0 bases, in that order; junction bases with no gene match: 6. The CDR3 has 16 amino acids. Germline V gene sequence: CDR1 MNHEY, CDR2 SMNVEV (reference sequence). CDR3: CASSSNDRGRSYEQYF. The CDR3 DNA sequence: TGTGCCAGCAGTTCAAACGACAGGGGGCGCTCCTACGAGCAGTACTTC.

The J gene is TRBJ2-7, the V gene TRBV4-2; possibly TRBD2 for D (6 bases). The germline V gene has CDR1 LGHNA and CDR2 YNFKEQ. V lost 3 bases and J 2 bases, leaving 14 bases between the germline ends. This CDR3 is built from 15 residues. CDR3 nucleotide sequence: TGTGCCAGCAGCCAGGCTTTAGCGGTTACCTACGAGCAGTACTTC. Translated, it gives CASSQALAVTYEQYF.

The chain combines TRBV7-9 with TRBJ1-1; no firm D call. The CDR3 has 15 amino acids. Trimming took off 2 bases at V and 5 bases at J, with 15 bases between the two ends. Looked up from germline, CDR1 is SEHNR and CDR2 is FQNEAQ (reference sequence). The CDR3 region has the DNA TGTGCCAGCAGCTTATCGCACGGGGAATGGACTGAAGCTTTCTTT. This translates into CASSLSHGEWTEAFF. Complete variable domain (other parts from reference TRBV7-9 and TRBJ1-1): DTGVSQNPRHKITKRGQNVTFRCDPISEHNRLYWYRQTLGQGPEFLTYFQNEAQLEKSRLLSDRFSAERPKGSFSTLEIQRTEQGDSAMYLCASSLSHGEWTEAFFGQGTRLTVV.

The chain employs TRBV10-1 and TRBJ2-7; D is perhaps TRBD2 (7 bases). The CDR3 consists of 16 residues. The V and J ends lost 1 base and 6 bases respectively, with 19 bases between them. The germline gives CDR1 WNHNN, CDR2 SYGVQD (reference sequence). Written as DNA, the CDR3 is TGCGCCAGCAGTGAGTGGGGTAGGGGGGAGCGGGGCGAGCAGTACTTC. This sequence encodes CASSEWGRGERGEQYF.

V and J are TRBV4-1 and TRBJ2-2; a possible D gene is TRBD1 (6 bases). The CDR3 covers 14 residues. CDR1 and CDR2 from the germline V gene are MGHRA and YSYEKL. Trimming removed 2 bases at V and 7 bases at J, with 11 bases between. CDR3 sequence reads: CASSQRQVFGELFF. CDR3 DNA: TGCGCCAGCAGCCAACGACAGGTTTTCGGGGAGCTGTTTTTT.

CDR3: CASSLVASGSGDEQFF. CDR3 DNA sequence: TGTGCCAGCAGCTTAGTGGCCAGCGGGAGTGGGGATGAGCAGTTCTTC. The chain recombines TRBV7-6 with TRBJ2-1; 8 bases align to TRBD2. CDR3 size: 16 residues. V lost 1 base, J lost 8 bases, and 10 bases stayed unmatched. Germline V lookup: CDR1 SGHVS, CDR2 FNYEAQ.

The V and J genes are TRBV7-9 and TRBJ1-2, with 7 nucleotides matching TRBD1. Looked up from germline, CDR1 is SEHNR and CDR2 is FQNEAQ (reference sequence). The CDR3 length is 13 residues. V was pared by 1 base and J by 7 bases, with 3 bases of the junction left unmatched. The CDR3 reads CASSLETGPGYTF. CDR3 nucleotides: TGTGCCAGCAGCTTAGAGACAGGGCCTGGCTACACCTTC.

The chain carries TRBV6-5 and TRBJ2-7; D ambiguous. The V end was cut by 0 bases, the J end by 0 bases, with 9 bases between. CDR1 is MNHEY and CDR2 is SVGAGI in the germline V gene. The CDR3 runs to 15 residues. The CDR3 region is CASSYSTSSSYEQYF. The CDR3 DNA is TGTGCCAGCAGTTACTCTACCTCTAGCTCCTACGAGCAGTACTTC.

CDR3: CASSIGHTNQETQYF. In DNA, the CDR3 is TGTGCCAGTAGTATAGGACACACGAACCAAGAGACCCAGTACTTC. The V gene is TRBV19, the J gene TRBJ2-5; D unresolved. CDR1 and CDR2 from the germline V gene are LNHDA and SQIVND (reference sequence). The CDR3 loop spans 15 amino acids. The V gene lost 1 base and the J gene lost 0 bases, with 9 bases spanning the gap.

This clone was observed a handful of times. The rearrangement joins TRBV19 to TRBJ1-2, with D possibly being TRBD1 (5 bases). With 4 bases removed from V and 2 bases from J, the gap between germline ends came to 11 bases. Looked up from germline, CDR1 is LNHDA and CDR2 is SQIVND (reference sequence). The CDR3 is made up of 14 amino acids. The CDR3 nucleotides are TGTGCCAGTAGTACCTCACCAGGGAACTATGGCTACACCTTC. Amino acids: CASSTSPGNYGYTF.

The genes are TRBV3-1 (or the pseudogene TRBV3-2) and TRBJ2-6; TRBD1 aligns across 10 bases. CDR3 length: 21 amino acids. Germline CDR1 reads LGHDT; CDR2 reads YNNKEL (reference sequence). V trimming: 4 bases; J trimming: 1 base; junction bases outside the gene matches: 16. In DNA, the CDR3 is TGTGCCAGCAGCCGACCCGGGACAGGGGTCCTTACAACGTCTGGGGCCAACGTCCTGACTTTC. Translation gives CASSRPGTGVLTTSGANVLTF.

The V and J genes are TRBV28 and TRBJ1-5; D not resolved. The ends were cut back, 6 bases at V and 9 bases at J, with 12 bases in the middle. The length of the CDR3 is 12 residues. Germline CDR1 MDHEN, CDR2 SYDVKM. The CDR3 nucleotides read TGTGCCAGCAGCTTAAATCCGGGGCCCCAGCATTTT. Translating gives CASSLNPGPQHF.

This clone was recorded once. This sequence joins TRBV6-5 and TRBJ1-2; D remains unclear. The germline CDR1 and CDR2 sequences are MNHEY and SVGAGI. The V and J ends lost 8 bases and 1 base respectively, with 8 bases between them. This CDR3 contains 12 residues. The CDR3 region has the DNA TGTGCCAGCTGCGGAAATAACTATGGCTACACCTTC. Translating gives CASCGNNYGYTF.